Shown below are 8 T cell receptor beta chains from a single sample sequenced in a study of T cell clonality in common variable immunodeficiency. Assay used: immunoSEQ multiplex PCR; TCRdb lists only in-frame clones, some missing. This sample comprises roughly 79,000 clones, none seen once only. Sequencing was performed on peripheral blood mononuclear cells. The receptors originated from a person aged 18-69 years in good health.

Details on this clone: One end of the junction fails to match germline, which may point to a read error. The read falls 3 residues short of the CDR3 end, and the missing part is taken from the germline J gene. The V gene is TRBV30, the J gene TRBJ1-1, with a weak D call TRBD1 (5 bases). The CDR3 has 15 amino acids. Per the germline V gene, CDR1 is GTSNPN and CDR2 is SVGIG (reference sequence). CDR3 loop: CAGRAGRVRNTEAFF. The CDR3 bases that were read are TGTGCCGGGAGAGCCGGCAGGGTAAGGAACACTGAA.

This clone has ten or more counts. The read finishes 3 residues shy of the CDR3 end, and the germline J gene is used to complete it. J is TRBJ2-3 and V is TRBV20-1, with 15 positions matching TRBD2. Trimming at V came to 4 bases and at J to 3 bases, leaving 8 bases not matched to a gene. CDR1 DFQATT and CDR2 SNEGSKA come from the germline V gene (reference sequence). The CDR3 contains 17 residues. This chain's CDR3 is CSATPGLAGGGTDTQYF. The CDR3 bases that were read are TGCAGTGCTACCCCGGGACTAGCGGGAGGTGGAACAGATACG.

This clone was counted ten times or more. The missing CDR3 end, 3 residues past where the read stops, is filled in from the germline J gene. The chain combines TRBV7-3 with TRBJ2-5; 10 nucleotides agree with TRBD1. The CDR3 contains 13 residues. The V gene end was trimmed by 4 bases and the J gene end by 5 bases; junction bases not matched to a gene: 1. Germline V lookup: CDR1 SGHTA, CDR2 FQGTGA. The DNA read from the CDR3 is TGTGCCAGCAGCTCGGACAGGGGGGAGACC. Its protein is CASSSDRGET. The CDR3 as a whole reads CASSSDRGETQYF.

This clone was recorded at least ten times. The read is 3 residues too short to cover the CDR3 end, so that end is filled in from the germline J gene. The chain employs TRBV7-3 and TRBJ2-2; possibly TRBD1 for D (6 bases). Germline CDR1 and CDR2: SGHTA and FQGTGA. This CDR3 comprises 16 residues. The V and J ends lost 6 bases and 5 bases respectively, with 19 bases between them. The CDR3 sequence: CASSPVGTSNTGELFF. CDR3 DNA, as far as it was read: TGTGCCAGCAGTCCGGTCGGGACATCTAATACCGGGGAG.

This clone has at least ten counts. The read finishes 3 residues shy of the CDR3 end, and the germline J gene is used to complete it. The chain has TRBV10-3 and TRBJ1-1, with a possible D match to TRBD1 (5 bases). The germline CDR1 and CDR2 sequences are ENHRY and SYGVKD. Trimming pared 7 bases from V and 4 bases from J, leaving 19 bases between. The CDR3 is made up of 15 amino acids. The CDR3 bases that were read are TGTGCCATCAAGCGCGGGGACTCCCCACCCACTGAA. Encoded protein: CAIKRGDSPPTE. The whole CDR3 protein reads CAIKRGDSPPTEAFF.

In this sample, this clone turned up many times. The CDR3 end is not reached by the read, which stops 3 residues before it; the germline J gene fills it in. The J gene is TRBJ2-7, the V gene TRBV29-1; unclear D gene. Germline CDR1 is SQVTM and CDR2 is ANQGSEA. There are 11 residues in the CDR3. V lost 7 bases, J lost 0 bases, and 7 bases lay in between. CDR3 DNA, as far as it was read: TGCAGCGCGTTCAGCTCCTACGAG. Protein product: CSAFSSYE. The CDR3, in full, reads CSAFSSYEQYF.

This clone came up many times. The sequenced CDR3 bases are TGCAGCGTTGAGAGCGGGAGGTGGGCTGAGACC. It is translated as CSVESGRWAET. The entire CDR3 reads CSVESGRWAETQYF. This chain links TRBV29-1 with TRBJ2-5, with 9 positions matching TRBD2. The missing CDR3 end, 3 residues past where the read stops, is filled in from the germline J gene. The junction had 7 bases not matched to a gene; V was cut back by 3 bases and J by 5 bases. Germline V gives CDR1 SQVTM, CDR2 ANQGSEA. This CDR3 region has 14 residues.

Details on this clone: Coverage ceases 3 residues before the CDR3 finishes, and the germline J gene fills in the end. The rearrangement uses TRBV19 and TRBJ1-5, with 12 bases lining up with TRBD1. The CDR3 has 16 residues. The germline V gene has CDR1 LNHDA and CDR2 SQIVND (reference sequence). J gave up 7 bases and V 6 bases, and 10 bases lay outside the gene matches. The DNA read from the CDR3 is TGTGCCAGTAGCCTTACCGGGACAGGGGGCAGGCAGCCC. Translation: CASSLTGTGGRQP. The whole CDR3 region reads CASSLTGTGGRQPQHF.